This entry features one T cell receptor (beta chain) sequence. Method: immunoSEQ multiplex PCR; TCRdb's copy keeps in-frame clones and lacks some. Found here are some 150,000 clones, 80% to 85% of them singletons; the top ten hold about 14%. The data belong to a study of blood T cell repertoires in COVID-19. Material: peripheral blood. This receptor was taken from a woman between 65 and 79 years old with COVID-19, enrolled during active disease.

The CDR3 loop is CASSRTGNTEAFF. The CDR3 DNA reads TGTGCCAGCAGCCGGACAGGGAACACTGAAGCTTTCTTT. The chain carries TRBV3-1 (or the pseudogene TRBV3-2) and TRBJ1-1; 7 nucleotides align to TRBD1. The CDR3 sequence is 13 residues long. Germline CDR1 is LGHDT and CDR2 is YNNKEL (reference sequence). The junction had 0 bases not matched to a gene; V was cut back by 4 bases and J by 1 base.